This TCR beta chain is drawn from a study of blood T cell repertoires in COVID-19. Across the whole study: There were acute and convalescent COVID-19 samples, and they came from the United States, Italy and Spain. The cDNA or gDNA used as material had been derived from T cells, B-cell-depleted T cells, or PBMCs.

The V end lost 6 bases, the J end lost 2 bases, and 8 bases lay between the germline ends. CDR3 length: 12 residues. Germline V gene sequence: CDR1 MNHEY, CDR2 SMNVEV (reference sequence). Clones were read by immunoSEQ multiplex PCR, and TCRdb kept only the in-frame ones, dropping some. This table has about 83,000 clones, 65% to 85% appearing once. The clonotype was recovered from an elderly woman with acute or convalescent COVID-19. J is TRBJ2-7 and V is TRBV27; D is ambiguous. Sequencing used peripheral blood. The CDR3 protein is CASSQSPYEQYF. The CDR3 DNA reads TGTGCCAGCAGCCAATCCCCCTACGAGCAGTACTTC.